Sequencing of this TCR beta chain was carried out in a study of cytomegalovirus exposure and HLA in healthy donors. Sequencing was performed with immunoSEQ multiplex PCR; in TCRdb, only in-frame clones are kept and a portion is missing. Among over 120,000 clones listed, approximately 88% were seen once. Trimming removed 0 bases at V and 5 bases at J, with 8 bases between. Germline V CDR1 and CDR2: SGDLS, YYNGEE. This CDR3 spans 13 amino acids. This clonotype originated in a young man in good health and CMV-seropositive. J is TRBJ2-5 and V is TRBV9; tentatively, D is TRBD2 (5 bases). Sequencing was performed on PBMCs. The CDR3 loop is CASSVGLAETQYF. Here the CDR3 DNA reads TGTGCCAGCAGCGTAGGCCTAGCTGAGACCCAGTACTTC.